A single sample gave rise to the 10 T cell receptor beta chains below, sequenced in a study of T cell responses to AZD1222 COVID-19 vaccine. This table comes from immunoSEQ multiplex PCR, and its TCRdb copy is limited to in-frame clones, with some not included. The sample totals about 140,000 clones; its top ten clones hold about 2.2%. Sequencing was carried out using peripheral blood. These receptors were collected from an adult in good health.

The chain carries TRBV27 and TRBJ2-3; tentatively, D is TRBD2 (5 bases). Germline-derived CDR1 and CDR2 are MNHEY and SMNVEV (reference sequence). The CDR3 runs 15 residues. Trimming took off 5 bases at V and 2 bases at J, with 14 bases between the two ends. In DNA, the CDR3 is TGTGCCAGCAGTATCGGACGGGGAAACACAGATACGCAGTATTTT. Translating gives CASSIGRGNTDTQYF.

The chain recombines TRBV19 with TRBJ1-5; 7 nucleotides match TRBD1. The length of the CDR3 is 14 residues. Germline CDR1 and CDR2: LNHDA and SQIVND (reference sequence). V was pared by 1 base and J by 9 bases, with 6 bases of the junction left unmatched. CDR3 region: CASSIAQGLRPQHF. The CDR3, as DNA: TGTGCCAGTAGTATAGCACAGGGGTTGAGGCCCCAGCATTTT.

The CDR3 sequence: CAWSVRQFYNSPLHF. The DNA for the CDR3 is TGTGCCTGGAGTGTTAGGCAGTTCTATAATTCACCCCTCCACTTT. The rearrangement joins TRBV30 to TRBJ1-6; D unclear. This CDR3 contains 15 residues. Germline lookup yields CDR1 GTSNPN and CDR2 SVGIG (reference sequence). Trimming removed 0 bases from V and 3 bases from J, with 9 bases in between.

The V call is TRBV30, the J call TRBJ1-3, with unresolved D. The CDR3 length is 14 residues. V lost 0 bases and J 7 bases, leaving 13 bases between the germline ends. Germline V lookup: CDR1 GTSNPN, CDR2 SVGIG (reference sequence). The DNA for the CDR3 is TGTGCCTGGAGTGTTGTGTTGGCCGGGAACACCATATATTTT. Encoded protein: CAWSVVLAGNTIYF.

This sequence joins TRBV5-4 and TRBJ2-5; possible D gene TRBD2, 7 bases. The CDR3 loop spans 13 amino acids. Germline V lookup: CDR1 SGHNT, CDR2 YYREEE (reference sequence). Trimming took off 1 base at V and 4 bases at J, with 8 bases between the two ends. CDR3 in DNA: TGTGCCAGCAGCTTGAGGGGGGGAGAGACCCAGTACTTC. This codes for CASSLRGGETQYF.

The chain carries TRBV6-6 and TRBJ2-5, with D unresolved. Germline CDR1 MNHNY, CDR2 SVGAGI (reference sequence). CDR3 size: 12 residues. Deletions cut 3 bases from V and 2 bases from J, with 4 bases between. The CDR3 loop is CASSYGQETQYF. The CDR3, as DNA: TGTGCCAGCAGTTATGGGCAAGAGACCCAGTACTTC.

V usage is TRBV5-5 and J usage is TRBJ2-7; D may be TRBD2 (6 bases). The CDR3 is made up of 15 amino acids. V lost 4 bases and J lost 4, with 18 bases in between. Germline assignment: CDR1 SGHKS and CDR2 YYEKEE (reference sequence). The CDR3 nucleotides read TGTGCCAGCAGCCCCAATGCGGGGTACCCATACGAGCAGTACTTC. Its protein product is CASSPNAGYPYEQYF.

This chain joins TRBV6-1 and TRBJ2-7; tentative D call: TRBD2 (6 bases). This CDR3 is built from 14 residues. V was cut by 1 base and J by 1 base, with 8 bases left in between. Germline V gene sequence: CDR1 MNHNS, CDR2 SASEGT. The CDR3 sequence: CASSEVGGSYEQYF. The CDR3 DNA reads as TGTGCCAGCAGTGAAGTGGGGGGATCCTACGAGCAGTACTTC.

The chain uses TRBV9 and TRBJ1-1; no clear D gene. The V gene's germline CDR1 is SGDLS and CDR2 YYNGEE. CDR3 length: 13 residues. Deletions cut 0 bases from V and 7 bases from J, with 10 bases between. CDR3 residues: CASSVAIWGEAFF. The CDR3 DNA is TGTGCCAGCAGCGTAGCGATCTGGGGTGAAGCTTTCTTT.

This sequence joins TRBV5-5 and TRBJ1-5; possible D gene TRBD1, 5 bases. V lost 4 bases and J 0 bases, leaving 11 bases between the germline ends. Germline V CDR1 and CDR2: SGHKS, YYEKEE (reference sequence). The CDR3 is made up of 15 amino acids. The DNA of the CDR3 is TGTGCCAGCAGCCCGGGACGGTTTAGCAATCAGCCCCAGCATTTT. Translating it yields CASSPGRFSNQPQHF. Supplemented by reference TRBV5-5 and TRBJ1-5, the full variable domain reads DAGVTQSPTHLIKTRGQQVTLRCSPISGHKSVSWYQQVLGQGPQFIFQYYEKEERGRGNFPDRFSARQFPNYSSELNVNALLLGDSALYLCASSPGRFSNQPQHFGDGTRLSIL.